This T cell receptor (beta chain) was sequenced during a study of cytomegalovirus exposure and HLA in healthy donors. Study-level findings and limits: TCR beta sequences reportedly predicted the HLA-A and HLA-B alleles of most subjects accurately. A later analysis linked a missense DCLRE1C variant to TCR beta V- and J-gene trimming. Presence/absence analyses assumed roughly uniform sequencing depth across donors.

As concerns this clone: Antigen: not known.

The CDR3 contains 19 residues. Germline V gene data show CDR1 as SGHRS and CDR2 as YFSETQ. V was pared by 4 bases and J by 3 bases, with 15 bases of the junction left unmatched. Use of 60 Vbeta and 13 Jbeta primers characterized the PCR. Sequencing used immunoSEQ multiplex PCR; TCRdb keeps in-frame clones, though not all of them. The sample includes tens of thousands of clones, around 78% of them seen just once. The receptor comes from a man aged 25 to 40 in good health and CMV-seronegative. Input material: PBMCs. The V and J genes are TRBV5-1 and TRBJ2-1; 11 bases fit TRBD2. The CDR3 DNA reads as TGCGCCAGCAGCCCCTCGAGAGGGCTAGCGGGAGGTAACTACAATGAGCAGTTCTTC. Residues: CASSPSRGLAGGNYNEQFF. Full variable domain (outside the CDR3, taken from reference TRBV5-1 and TRBJ2-1): KAGVTQTPRYLIKTRGQQVTLSCSPISGHRSVSWYQQTPGQGLQFLFEYFSETQRNKGNFPGRFSGRQFSNSRSEMNVSTLELGDSALYLCASSPSRGLAGGNYNEQFFGPGTRLTVL.